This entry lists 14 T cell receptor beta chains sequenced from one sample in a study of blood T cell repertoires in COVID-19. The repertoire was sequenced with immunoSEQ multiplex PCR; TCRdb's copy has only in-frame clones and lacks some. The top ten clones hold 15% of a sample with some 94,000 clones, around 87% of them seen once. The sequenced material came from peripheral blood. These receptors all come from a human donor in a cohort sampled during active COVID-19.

The CDR3 protein is CASSLVQVDEKLFF. DNA for the CDR3: TGTGCCAGCAGCTTAGTGCAGGTAGATGAAAAACTGTTTTTT. The chain links TRBV7-9 to TRBJ1-4; D is unresolved. Germline CDR1 SEHNR, CDR2 FQNEAQ (reference sequence). The V end was cut by 1 base, the J end by 6 bases, with 9 bases between. The CDR3 runs 14 residues.

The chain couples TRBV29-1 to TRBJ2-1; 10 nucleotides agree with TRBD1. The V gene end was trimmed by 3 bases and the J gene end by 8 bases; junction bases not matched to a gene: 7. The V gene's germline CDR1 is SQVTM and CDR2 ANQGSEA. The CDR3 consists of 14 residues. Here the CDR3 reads CSVDSGTGVDEQFF. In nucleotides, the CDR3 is TGCAGCGTTGACTCCGGGACAGGGGTGGATGAGCAGTTCTTC.

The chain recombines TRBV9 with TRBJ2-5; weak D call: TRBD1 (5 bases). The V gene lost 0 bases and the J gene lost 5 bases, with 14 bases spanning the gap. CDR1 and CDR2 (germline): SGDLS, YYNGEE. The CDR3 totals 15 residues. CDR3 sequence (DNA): TGTGCCAGCAGCGTAGGGGGCTCCCAAGGGGAGACCCAGTACTTC. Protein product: CASSVGGSQGETQYF.

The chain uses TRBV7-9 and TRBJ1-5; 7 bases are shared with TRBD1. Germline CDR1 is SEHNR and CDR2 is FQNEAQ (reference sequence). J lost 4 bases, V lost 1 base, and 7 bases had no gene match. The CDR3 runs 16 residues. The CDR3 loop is CASSLGRQGRNQPQHF. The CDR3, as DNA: TGTGCCAGCAGCTTAGGGAGACAGGGTCGAAATCAGCCCCAGCATTTT.

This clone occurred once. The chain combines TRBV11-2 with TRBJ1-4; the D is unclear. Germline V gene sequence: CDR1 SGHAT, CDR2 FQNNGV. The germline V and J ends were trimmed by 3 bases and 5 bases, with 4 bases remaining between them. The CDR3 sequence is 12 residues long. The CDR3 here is CASSFSNEKLFF. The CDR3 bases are TGTGCCAGCAGCTTCTCGAATGAAAAACTGTTTTTT. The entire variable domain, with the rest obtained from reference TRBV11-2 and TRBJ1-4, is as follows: EAGVAQSPRYKIIEKRQSVAFWCNPISGHATLYWYQQILGQGPKLLIQFQNNGVVDDSQLPKDRFSAERLKGVDSTLKIQPAKLEDSAVYLCASSFSNEKLFFGSGTQLSVL.

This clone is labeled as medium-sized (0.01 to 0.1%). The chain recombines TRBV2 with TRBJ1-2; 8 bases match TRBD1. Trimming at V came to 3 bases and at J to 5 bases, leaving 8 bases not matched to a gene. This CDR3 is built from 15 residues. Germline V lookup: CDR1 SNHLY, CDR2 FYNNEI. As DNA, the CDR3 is TGTGCCAGCAGTGATTCGTGGACAGGGACTTATGGCTACACCTTC. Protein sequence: CASSDSWTGTYGYTF.

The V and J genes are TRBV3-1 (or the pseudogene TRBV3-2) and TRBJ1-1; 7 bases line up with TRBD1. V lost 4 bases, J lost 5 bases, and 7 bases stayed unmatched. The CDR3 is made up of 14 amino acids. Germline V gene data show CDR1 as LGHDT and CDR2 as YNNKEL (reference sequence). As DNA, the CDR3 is TGTGCCAGCAGCCTTTGGACAGGCGGGACTGAAGCTTTCTTT. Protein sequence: CASSLWTGGTEAFF.

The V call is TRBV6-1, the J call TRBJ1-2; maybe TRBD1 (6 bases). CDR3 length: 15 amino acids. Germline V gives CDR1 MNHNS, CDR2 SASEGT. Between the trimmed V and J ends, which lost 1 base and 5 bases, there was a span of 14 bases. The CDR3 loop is CASSEGLRGIYGYTF. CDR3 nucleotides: TGTGCCAGCAGTGAAGGTCTCAGGGGAATATATGGCTACACCTTC.

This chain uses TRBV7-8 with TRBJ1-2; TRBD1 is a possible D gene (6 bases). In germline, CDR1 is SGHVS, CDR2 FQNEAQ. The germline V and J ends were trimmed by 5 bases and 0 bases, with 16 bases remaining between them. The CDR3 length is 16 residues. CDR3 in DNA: TGTGCCAGCAGCCCCCAATACGGGGGGCCTAACTATGGCTACACCTTC. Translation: CASSPQYGGPNYGYTF.

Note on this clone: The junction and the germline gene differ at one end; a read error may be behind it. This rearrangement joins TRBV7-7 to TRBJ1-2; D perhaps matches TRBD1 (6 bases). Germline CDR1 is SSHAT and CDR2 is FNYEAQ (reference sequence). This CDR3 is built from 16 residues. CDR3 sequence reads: CASSLGGVRANYGYTF. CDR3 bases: TGTGCTAGCAGCTTAGGGGGGGTCCGGGCTAACTATGGCTACACCTTC.

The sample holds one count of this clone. CDR3 coding DNA: TGCGCCAGCAGCTCGGTGGGCAGAATGAACACTGAAGCTTTCTTT. It encodes CASSSVGRMNTEAFF. V gene TRBV5-1 combines with J gene TRBJ1-1, with D unresolved. The germline gives CDR1 SGHRS, CDR2 YFSETQ. The CDR3 loop spans 15 amino acids. V shed 3 bases and J shed 0 bases, with 12 bases lying between them.

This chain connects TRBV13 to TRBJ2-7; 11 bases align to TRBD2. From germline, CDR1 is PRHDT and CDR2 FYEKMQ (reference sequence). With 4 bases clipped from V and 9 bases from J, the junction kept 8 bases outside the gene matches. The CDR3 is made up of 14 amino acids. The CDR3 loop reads CASSWPGLADTQYF. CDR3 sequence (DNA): TGTGCCAGCAGCTGGCCGGGACTAGCGGACACGCAGTACTTC.

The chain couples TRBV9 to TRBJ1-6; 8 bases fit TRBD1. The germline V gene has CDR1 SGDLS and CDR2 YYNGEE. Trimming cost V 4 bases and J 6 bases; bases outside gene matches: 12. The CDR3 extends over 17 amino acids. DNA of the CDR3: TGTGCCAGCAGCCCAAGAGGGGGACAGGCCGCTAATTCACCCCTCCACTTT. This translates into CASSPRGGQAANSPLHF.

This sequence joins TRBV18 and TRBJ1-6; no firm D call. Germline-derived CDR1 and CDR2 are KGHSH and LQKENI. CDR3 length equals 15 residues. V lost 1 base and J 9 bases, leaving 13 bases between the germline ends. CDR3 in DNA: TGTGCCAGCTCACCACGAAGCGTCCCCTCTTCACCCCTCCACTTT. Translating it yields CASSPRSVPSSPLHF.